This entry is about one TCR beta chain. This sample is drawn from a study of blood T cell repertoires in COVID-19. The CDR3 sequence is 17 residues long. CDR1 and CDR2 from the germline V gene are DFQATT and SNEGSKA (reference sequence). V dropped 3 bases and J dropped 3; count of bases not matched to a gene: 11. The protocol was immunoSEQ multiplex PCR, while the TCRdb copy is restricted to in-frame clones and leaves out a portion. This table has around 200,000 clones, approximately 90% appearing once. V gene TRBV20-1 combines with J gene TRBJ2-3, with TRBD2 identical over 11 bases. What was sequenced was PBMCs or T cells enriched from blood (not recorded which). This clonotype was obtained from a woman aged 18-30 years who had recovered from COVID-19. CDR3 region: CSASGDSTSGITDTQYF. The CDR3, as DNA: TGCAGTGCTAGTGGGGATTCGACTAGCGGGATTACAGATACGCAGTATTTT.